A single sample gave rise to the 6 T cell receptor beta chains below, sequenced in a study of shared T cell receptors in the human thymus. Repertoires were generated with immunoSEQ multiplex PCR, while TCRdb's copy carries only in-frame clones and drops some. The table records under 850,000 clones, 70% to 90% of them present only once. These same records also appear under a second study, on human thymus T cells.

The source material was thymocytes. These receptors came from a boy in the first two years of life with a congenital heart defect.

The chain carries TRBV7-9 and TRBJ2-3; 15 bases are a match to TRBD2. CDR3 length: 16 residues. Germline values: CDR1 SEHNR, CDR2 FQNEAQ (reference sequence). The J segment lost 2 bases and the V segment lost 7 bases, leaving 4 bases of the junction unmatched. The CDR3 DNA reads as TGTGCCAGCAACCGGACTAGCGGGAGGGACACAGATACGCAGTATTTT. This sequence encodes CASNRTSGRDTDTQYF.

V usage is TRBV4-1 and J usage is TRBJ1-2, with TRBD1 as a possible D gene (6 bases). The germline V gene has CDR1 MGHRA and CDR2 YSYEKL. The V end was cut by 3 bases, the J end by 3 bases, with 20 bases between. The length of the CDR3 is 17 residues. CDR3 residues: CASSQQTDLGGYYGYTF. CDR3 in DNA: TGCGCCAGCAGCCAGCAAACGGACCTAGGGGGTTACTATGGCTACACCTTC.

This clone was seen a handful of times. The chain employs TRBV5-4 and TRBJ1-1; TRBD1 matches at 8 bases. The germline V gene encodes CDR1 SGHNT and CDR2 YYREEE (reference sequence). J was trimmed by 2 bases and V by 4 bases; bases with no gene match: 7. The CDR3 has 15 amino acids. The CDR3 DNA is TGTGCCAGCAGCCAAGGACAGGGACCTAACACTGAAGCTTTCTTT. Its translation is CASSQGQGPNTEAFF.

The genes are TRBV28 and TRBJ1-5; TRBD1 agrees at 12 bases. Trimming removed 6 bases from V and 6 bases from J; junction bases left unmatched: 9. The CDR3 totals 16 residues. The germline V gene encodes CDR1 MDHEN and CDR2 SYDVKM. This CDR3 reads CASRGGDRGHRQPQHF. The CDR3 DNA reads TGTGCCAGCAGAGGTGGGGACAGGGGGCATCGTCAGCCCCAGCATTTT.

The V and J genes are TRBV10-3 and TRBJ2-2, with TRBD2 as a possible D gene (6 bases). CDR3 length: 18 amino acids. From germline, CDR1 is ENHRY and CDR2 SYGVKD. V was cut by 0 bases and J by 0 bases, with 14 bases left in between. The CDR3 nucleotides are TGTGCCATCAGTGAGTCACGGCCAGCGGGTACGAACACCGGGGAGCTGTTTTTT. It yields the protein CAISESRPAGTNTGELFF.

The chain links TRBV6-5 to TRBJ1-3; D is perhaps TRBD1 (6 bases). The CDR3 loop spans 13 amino acids. Germline V gives CDR1 MNHEY, CDR2 SVGAGI. Trimming took 7 bases from V and 2 from J, leaving 9 bases between them. CDR3 in amino acids: CASTEGAGNTIYF. CDR3 coding DNA: TGTGCCAGCACCGAGGGGGCTGGAAACACCATATATTTT.